Shown below are 28 T cell receptor beta chains from a single sample sequenced in a study of T cell repertoires in cytomegalovirus infection. Their target antigens are unknown. TCRdb fed the reads into MiXCR, producing one record per CDR3 protein. The table has roughly 730,000 distinct CDR3 sequences, around 35% seen once; the top ten hold approximately 18%. The material was cultured PBMCs, obtained from culture after CMV antigen stimulation. Receptors originate from a human donor in good health (CMV status not recorded). Some clones in this sample may be carry-over from other donors' samples.

Notes on this clonotype: Since the CDR3 does not end with the conserved phenylalanine or tryptophan, this likely comes from a read error. It is unclear where the CDR3 begins or ends on the DNA, so no DNA is shown, and the CDR3 is as TCRdb lists it. The rearrangement links TRBV5-6 to TRBJ1-1; the D call TRBD1 from the table was never checked on the DNA. CDR1 is SGHDT and CDR2 is YYEEEE in the germline V gene. The CDR3 length is 13 residues, termini included. CDR3 sequence reads: CASSFVGGGQGNL.

The chain has TRBV6-1 and TRBJ2-2; TRBD2 aligns across 12 bases. The CDR3 contains 15 residues. Germline CDR1 reads MNHNS; CDR2 reads SASEGT. Germline trimming cut 6 bases from V and 6 bases from J; bases unmatched to any gene: 5. The CDR3 nucleotides are TGTGCCAGCAGGGCTAGCGGGAGGGCCCCCGGGGAGCTGTTTTTT. Its protein product is CASRASGRAPGELFF.

Comments on this clonotype: Germline is not matched at one junction end, which may reflect a read error. The V call is TRBV6-6, the J call TRBJ1-2; D might be TRBD1 (5 bases). From germline, CDR1 is MNHNY and CDR2 SVGAGI (reference sequence). The CDR3 is 15 residues long. DNA of the CDR3: TGTGCCAGCAGCTACTTGCGGGGGGCTAACTATGGCTACACCTTC. It yields the protein CASSYLRGANYGYTF.

The chain couples TRBV4-3 to TRBJ2-5; no firm D call. V lost 0 bases and J 0 bases, leaving 5 bases between the germline ends. The CDR3 spans 14 residues. Germline V CDR1 and CDR2: LGHNA, YSLEER. CDR3 protein: CASSQDADQETQYF. The CDR3 DNA sequence: TGCGCCAGCAGCCAAGATGCAGACCAAGAGACCCAGTACTTC.

V usage is TRBV2 and J usage is TRBJ2-2; a possible D gene is TRBD2 (5 bases). V gave up 9 bases and J gave up 1 base, with 12 bases separating them. The CDR3 totals 14 residues. Looked up from germline, CDR1 is SNHLY and CDR2 is FYNNEI. The CDR3, as DNA: TGTGCCAGTCGACGGGAACTGAACACCGGGGAGCTGTTTTTT. Translation: CASRRELNTGELFF.

This chain connects TRBV4-1 to TRBJ2-7, with 9 bases identical to TRBD2. J was trimmed by 3 bases and V by 4 bases; bases with no gene match: 7. Germline lookup yields CDR1 MGHRA and CDR2 YSYEKL. The CDR3 runs to 15 residues. CDR3 DNA sequence: TGCGCCAGCAGCCCTGGAAGCGGGAGGCTCTACGAGCAGTACTTC. It encodes CASSPGSGRLYEQYF.

This clonotype came up many times. CDR3 sequence: CASSFRGGSTDTQYF. The CDR3 DNA reads TGTGCCAGCAGCTTTAGGGGGGGGAGCACAGATACGCAGTATTTT. This rearrangement joins TRBV7-2 to TRBJ2-3, with D tentatively TRBD2 (7 bases). Germline V gene data show CDR1 as SGHTA and CDR2 as FQGNSA. The CDR3 is 15 amino acids. V gave up 3 bases and J gave up 0 bases, with 10 bases separating them.

This chain joins TRBV28 and TRBJ1-4; D remains ambiguous. The germline V and J ends were trimmed by 4 bases and 7 bases, with 16 bases remaining between them. CDR1 and CDR2 from the germline V gene are MDHEN and SYDVKM. This CDR3 is 15 amino acids long. The CDR3 region is CASSSSGPEGEKLFF. The CDR3 DNA reads as TGTGCCAGCAGTTCATCCGGGCCCGAAGGTGAAAAACTGTTTTTT. Looking up the rest from reference TRBV28 and TRBJ1-4 gives the full variable domain: DVKVTQSSRYLVKRTGEKVFLECVQDMDHENMFWYRQDPGLGLRLIYFSYDVKMKEKGDIPEGYSVSREKKERFSLILESASTNQTSMYLCASSSSGPEGEKLFFGSGTQLSVL.

This clonotype was found once. The chain combines TRBV27 with TRBJ2-7; D may be TRBD1 (6 bases). The CDR3 loop spans 16 amino acids. V shed 2 bases and J shed 2 bases, with 16 bases lying between them. Germline CDR1 reads MNHEY; CDR2 reads SMNVEV (reference sequence). CDR3 protein: CASSLRRTAGTYEQYF. CDR3 sequence (DNA): TGTGCCAGCAGTTTACGGCGGACAGCTGGCACCTACGAGCAGTACTTC.

This clonotype was seen only a few times. The chain links TRBV7-8 to TRBJ1-5; the D gene is possibly TRBD1 (6 bases). V was trimmed by 5 bases and J by 2 bases, leaving 16 bases between them. Germline V CDR1 and CDR2: SGHVS, FQNEAQ. The CDR3 runs to 16 residues. CDR3 DNA sequence: TGTGCCAGCAGCCCCTTAGGGGGGGGCGGCAATCAGCCCCAGCATTTT. Protein sequence: CASSPLGGGGNQPQHF.

This clonotype was recorded a few times. The chain joins TRBV12-3 or TRBV12-4 to TRBJ2-5, with TRBD1 as a possible D gene (6 bases). The CDR3 is 14 amino acids. Trimming took 6 bases from V and 1 from J, leaving 12 bases between them. The CDR3 DNA follows: TGTGCCAGCAGCTCGACAGGCTTCCAAGAGACCCAGTACTTC. It is translated as CASSSTGFQETQYF.

This clonotype turned up a few times. The CDR3: CSVGQYQETQYF. The CDR3 DNA reads TGCAGCGTTGGTCAGTACCAAGAGACCCAGTACTTC. V is TRBV29-1 and J is TRBJ2-5; no clear D. CDR3 size: 12 residues. V was clipped by 4 bases and J by 0 bases, with 6 bases between them. Per the germline V gene, CDR1 is SQVTM and CDR2 is ANQGSEA.

V gene TRBV7-8 combines with J gene TRBJ2-1; a possible D gene is TRBD2 (6 bases). V was clipped by 2 bases and J by 8 bases, with 16 bases between them. The CDR3 is 15 residues long. The V gene's germline CDR1 is SGHVS and CDR2 FQNEAQ. CDR3 sequence reads: CASSLRTSRLHEQFF. The DNA for the CDR3 is TGTGCCAGCAGCTTAAGAACTAGCCGACTCCATGAGCAGTTCTTC.

The V and J genes are TRBV14 and TRBJ2-3, with unresolved D. V lost 8 bases and J 0 bases, leaving 9 bases between the germline ends. The CDR3 spans 13 residues. Per the germline V gene, CDR1 is SGHDN and CDR2 is FVKESK. CDR3 region: CASGHSSTDTQYF. The CDR3 region has the DNA TGTGCCAGCGGTCACTCTAGCACAGATACGCAGTATTTT. Full variable domain (outside the CDR3, taken from reference TRBV14 and TRBJ2-3): EAGVTQFPSHSVIEKGQTVTLRCDPISGHDNLYWYRRVMGKEIKFLLHFVKESKQDESGMPNNRFLAERTGGTYSTLKVQPAELEDSGVYFCASGHSSTDTQYFGPGTRLTVL.

V usage is TRBV5-1 and J usage is TRBJ2-3; TRBD2 matches at 9 bases. The CDR3 length is 14 residues. Germline V lookup: CDR1 SGHRS, CDR2 YFSETQ. The ends lost 2 bases at V and 7 bases at J; junction bases unmatched: 5. The CDR3 DNA reads TGCGCCAGCAGCTTAGCGGGGGGCTCAAATACGCAGTATTTT. It yields the protein CASSLAGGSNTQYF.

The J gene is TRBJ1-1, the V gene TRBV10-2; perhaps TRBD1 as D (6 bases). The germline gives CDR1 WSHSY, CDR2 SAAADI. V shed 6 bases and J shed 1 base, with 21 bases lying between them. This CDR3 has 17 amino acids. The CDR3 sequence is CASRRRGGPAKNTEAFF. The CDR3 nucleotides read TGCGCCAGCAGACGAAGGGGGGGCCCAGCGAAGAACACTGAAGCTTTCTTT.

This clonotype occurred a few times. The V and J genes are TRBV2 and TRBJ2-7, with 7 bases fitting TRBD1. V gave up 6 bases and J gave up 1 base; unmatched junction bases: 12. The CDR3 consists of 16 residues. CDR1 and CDR2 from the germline V gene are SNHLY and FYNNEI. The CDR3 loop is CASRTTGASSSYEQYF. The CDR3 region has the DNA TGTGCCAGCAGAACTACAGGGGCGTCCTCTTCCTACGAGCAGTACTTC.

This chain joins TRBV12-5 and TRBJ2-2, with D uncertain. V was pared by 2 bases and J by 6 bases, with 13 bases between. Looked up from germline, CDR1 is LGHNT and CDR2 is FRNRAP. This CDR3 is 15 amino acids long. DNA for the CDR3: TGTGCTAGTGGTTTGTCCAGGTTTAAGGCCGGGGAGCTGTTTTTT. This codes for CASGLSRFKAGELFF.

V and J are TRBV12-5 and TRBJ2-7; 9 bases line up with TRBD2. V lost 3 bases, J lost 6 bases, and 9 bases stayed unmatched. The length of the CDR3 is 15 residues. Germline CDR1 and CDR2: LGHNT and FRNRAP. This CDR3 reads CASGLRREGGGEQYF. CDR3 DNA sequence: TGTGCTAGTGGTTTACGGCGGGAGGGCGGAGGCGAGCAGTACTTC.

This chain joins TRBV6-5 and TRBJ2-2, with 8 bases lining up with TRBD1. The CDR3 spans 16 residues. Germline loops: CDR1 MNHEY, CDR2 SVGAGI. V shed 10 bases and J 5 bases; nucleotides not matched to a gene: 15. The CDR3 sequence is CAILRGQGAMTGELFF. The DNA for the CDR3 is TGTGCCATCCTTCGGGGCCAGGGGGCTATGACCGGGGAGCTGTTTTTT.

This clonotype was counted a few times. The chain has TRBV4-2 and TRBJ2-7; 10 bases map to TRBD2. Germline CDR1 LGHNA, CDR2 YNFKEQ. This CDR3 region has 14 residues. The trim removed 5 bases at V and 4 bases at J, leaving 5 bases unmatched. CDR3 sequence: CASSELAGKYEQYF. The CDR3 DNA follows: TGTGCCAGCAGCGAACTAGCGGGGAAGTACGAGCAGTACTTC.

V usage is TRBV12-3 or TRBV12-4 and J usage is TRBJ2-7; D possibly corresponds to TRBD2 (5 bases). The length of the CDR3 is 14 residues. With 4 bases removed from V and 2 bases from J, the gap between germline ends came to 12 bases. CDR3 nucleotides: TGTGCCAGCAGTTCCGTCGGGGTCACCTACGAGCAGTACTTC. Its translation: CASSSVGVTYEQYF.

This clonotype was counted only a few times. The J gene is TRBJ1-5, the V gene TRBV19, with 7 bases that match TRBD1. This CDR3 is 13 amino acids long. Looked up from germline, CDR1 is LNHDA and CDR2 is SQIVND (reference sequence). Trimming cost V 9 bases and J 4 bases; bases outside gene matches: 6. In DNA, the CDR3 is TGTGCCAGCGGAACAGGGGAAAATCAGCCCCAGCATTTT. Translation: CASGTGENQPQHF.

This chain uses TRBV7-9 with TRBJ2-7; weak D call: TRBD2 (5 bases). Germline V gene sequence: CDR1 SEHNR, CDR2 FQNEAQ (reference sequence). CDR3 length: 13 amino acids. Trimming pared 8 bases from V and 4 bases from J, leaving 15 bases between. In DNA, the CDR3 is TGTGCCAGCGCACGTCGGGAAGTTTACGAGCAGTACTTC. Its protein product is CASARREVYEQYF. The complete variable domain, with remaining parts taken from reference TRBV7-9 and TRBJ2-7, reads DTGVSQNPRHKITKRGQNVTFRCDPISEHNRLYWYRQTLGQGPEFLTYFQNEAQLEKSRLLSDRFSAERPKGSFSTLEIQRTEQGDSAMYLCASARREVYEQYFGPGTRLTVT.

In its sample, this clonotype was seen a few times. This sequence joins TRBV7-2 and TRBJ2-3; 9 positions agree with TRBD1. From germline, CDR1 is SGHTA and CDR2 FQGNSA. The CDR3 covers 17 residues. Trimming cost V 5 bases and J 4 bases; bases outside gene matches: 13. As DNA, the CDR3 is TGTGCCAGCAGCCCAAAGGACAGGGGTGTTGGCCCAGATACGCAGTATTTT. Translated: CASSPKDRGVGPDTQYF.

The CDR3 DNA reads TGCGCCAGCAGCTTGGACCCACAGGGGGCGCAGCCCCAGCATTTT. Encoded protein: CASSLDPQGAQPQHF. This chain connects TRBV5-1 to TRBJ1-5; 9 bases line up with TRBD1. Germline V gene sequence: CDR1 SGHRS, CDR2 YFSETQ. The CDR3 contains 15 residues. Trimming at V came to 0 bases and at J to 7 bases, leaving 5 bases not matched to a gene. Together with reference TRBV5-1 and TRBJ1-5, the CDR3 gives the full variable domain: KAGVTQTPRYLIKTRGQQVTLSCSPISGHRSVSWYQQTPGQGLQFLFEYFSETQRNKGNFPGRFSGRQFSNSRSEMNVSTLELGDSALYLCASSLDPQGAQPQHFGDGTRLSIL.

This clonotype showed up many times. J is TRBJ2-3 and V is TRBV7-2; 7 bases fit TRBD2. J gave up 3 bases and V 4 bases, and 7 bases lay outside the gene matches. This CDR3 comprises 15 residues. Germline values: CDR1 SGHTA, CDR2 FQGNSA. In DNA, the CDR3 is TGTGCCAGCAGCTCGAGCGGGATAGTTACAGATACGCAGTATTTT. Amino acids: CASSSSGIVTDTQYF.

J is TRBJ1-4 and V is TRBV20-1, with TRBD1 matching over 9 bases. Trimming took 5 bases from V and 10 from J; bases not matched to a gene: 11. There are 14 residues in the CDR3. CDR1 and CDR2 (germline): DFQATT, SNEGSKA (reference sequence). Here the CDR3 DNA reads TGCAGTGCTCAATCCCGGACAGGGGACGGAAAACTGTTTTTT. As protein: CSAQSRTGDGKLFF.